What follows are 27 T cell receptor beta chains derived from one specimen sequenced in a study of radiation and T cells in renal cell carcinoma. Method: immunoSEQ multiplex PCR; TCRdb's copy keeps in-frame clones and lacks some. The table includes approximately 49,000 clones, more than 80% detected once. Time point of the sample: blood 2 weeks post-SBRT. Treatment of the sample: 15 Gy SBRT to primary tumor, nephrectomy 4 weeks later. The input for sequencing was blood, taken from a patient whose treatment included radiotherapy and nephrectomy. Receptors originate from a woman aged 70-85 years with renal cell carcinoma.

The chain has TRBV19 and TRBJ1-5; no firm D call. CDR1 and CDR2 from the germline V gene are LNHDA and SQIVND (reference sequence). V lost 4 bases to trimming and J lost 1 base, with 11 bases between them. This CDR3 is 15 amino acids long. The DNA of the CDR3 is TGTGCCAGTAGTACGGTGTTAGCGAGCAATCAGCCCCAGCATTTT. Amino acid sequence: CASSTVLASNQPQHF.

The rearrangement links TRBV2 to TRBJ1-1; 9 bases map to TRBD1. The CDR3 sequence is 14 residues long. Unmatched junction bases numbered 9, after V lost 8 bases and J lost 5 bases. CDR1 and CDR2 (germline): SNHLY, FYNNEI. CDR3 region: CASVEDRGRTEAFF. CDR3 nucleotides: TGTGCCAGCGTTGAGGACAGGGGACGGACTGAAGCTTTCTTT.

This chain connects TRBV7-9 to TRBJ2-3, with a weak D call TRBD1 (6 bases). CDR1 is SEHNR, CDR2 FQNEAQ, per germline (reference sequence). Trimming stripped 3 bases from V and 7 bases from J, with 8 bases between. This CDR3 comprises 12 residues. The CDR3 sequence: CASSFGTNTQYF. The CDR3 region has the DNA TGTGCCAGCAGCTTTGGGACAAATACGCAGTATTTT.

This clone was recorded only once. V gene TRBV19 combines with J gene TRBJ2-3; a weak D match, TRBD1 (6 bases). Trimming removed 5 bases from V and 1 base from J, with 7 bases in between. The CDR3 consists of 13 residues. Germline CDR1 reads LNHDA; CDR2 reads SQIVND (reference sequence). For the CDR3, the DNA is TGTGCCAGTAGTCCAGGGGGCACAGATACGCAGTATTTT. It translates to CASSPGGTDTQYF.

In this sample, this clone turned up a few times. The CDR3 region has the DNA TGTGCCAGCAGCCACCCACCCCGTGAGACAGGGTTGTTTAATGAGCAGTTCTTC. This translates into CASSHPPRETGLFNEQFF. This chain connects TRBV7-2 to TRBJ2-1; 7 bases map to TRBD1. The CDR3 covers 18 residues. V was pared by 5 bases and J by 7 bases, with 20 bases of the junction left unmatched. CDR1 SGHTA and CDR2 FQGNSA come from the germline V gene.

The chain links TRBV7-3 to TRBJ2-2; tentatively, D is TRBD1 (6 bases). This CDR3 region has 14 residues. CDR1 and CDR2 from the germline V gene are SGHTA and FQGTGA. Between the trimmed V and J ends, which lost 3 bases and 7 bases, there was a span of 12 bases. CDR3 in amino acids: CASSLSGQGGELFF. CDR3 nucleotide sequence: TGTGCCAGCAGCTTGTCGGGACAAGGCGGGGAGCTGTTTTTT.

The CDR3 loop is CASSVAVPYNEQFF. CDR3 sequence (DNA): TGTGCCAGCAGCGTAGCGGTCCCCTACAATGAGCAGTTCTTC. The chain joins TRBV9 to TRBJ2-1; no clear D gene. V shed 0 bases and J shed 2 bases, with 6 bases lying between them. This CDR3 comprises 14 residues. From germline, CDR1 is SGDLS and CDR2 YYNGEE.

The J gene is TRBJ2-2, the V gene TRBV5-6; D possibly corresponds to TRBD1 (6 bases). The V end lost 3 bases, the J end lost 7 bases, and 10 bases lay between the germline ends. Germline V gene sequence: CDR1 SGHDT, CDR2 YYEEEE. The length of the CDR3 is 13 residues. CDR3 DNA: TGTGCCAGCAGCTGGACAGTTAACGGGGAGCTGTTTTTT. Its translation is CASSWTVNGELFF.

The chain carries TRBV6-5 and TRBJ2-7; 7 positions agree with TRBD1. Germline V gene data show CDR1 as MNHEY and CDR2 as SVGAGI. The CDR3 is 13 residues long. V dropped 5 bases and J dropped 6; count of bases not matched to a gene: 7. The CDR3 region is CASSPLTGPEQYF. CDR3 nucleotides: TGTGCCAGCAGTCCTCTGACAGGGCCCGAGCAGTACTTC.

The V call is TRBV6-1, the J call TRBJ2-5; D is undetermined. Between the trimmed V and J ends, which lost 7 bases and 0 bases, there was a span of 12 bases. Germline values: CDR1 MNHNS, CDR2 SASEGT. The CDR3 contains 14 residues. The CDR3 here is CASTSGPYQETQYF. Written as DNA, the CDR3 is TGTGCCAGCACTTCTGGACCGTACCAAGAGACCCAGTACTTC.

This clone was observed once. The chain couples TRBV6-6 to TRBJ1-1, with D hard to call. In germline, CDR1 is MNHNY, CDR2 SVGAGI (reference sequence). The germline V and J ends were trimmed by 6 bases and 11 bases, with 7 bases remaining between them. The CDR3 extends over 9 amino acids. The CDR3 is CASSPVAFF. As DNA, the CDR3 is TGTGCCAGCAGCCCCGTGGCTTTCTTT.

The V and J genes are TRBV6-5 and TRBJ1-4; TRBD1 aligns across 11 bases. Looked up from germline, CDR1 is MNHEY and CDR2 is SVGAGI. CDR3 size: 13 residues. Trimming cost V 7 bases and J 8 bases; bases outside gene matches: 3. The CDR3 reads CASKDRGREKLFF. CDR3 DNA: TGTGCCAGCAAGGACAGGGGGCGCGAAAAACTGTTTTTT.

The V call is TRBV7-9, the J call TRBJ2-1; TRBD2 aligns across 8 bases. V lost 5 bases to trimming and J lost 0 bases; unmatched junction nucleotides: 6. Germline CDR1 reads SEHNR; CDR2 reads FQNEAQ (reference sequence). This CDR3 has 16 amino acids. The CDR3, as DNA: TGTGCCAGCAGCGAGAGGGCGGGGGGCTCCTACAATGAGCAGTTCTTC. Its translation: CASSERAGGSYNEQFF.

This clone has only a few counts. The rearrangement uses TRBV7-2 and TRBJ2-7; 9 positions agree with TRBD1. The V gene's germline CDR1 is SGHTA and CDR2 FQGNSA. Trimming removed 5 bases from V and 2 bases from J; junction bases left unmatched: 7. This CDR3 contains 15 residues. CDR3 bases: TGTGCCAGCAGCCAATTCCGGGACAGGGCCTACGAGCAGTACTTC. Its protein product is CASSQFRDRAYEQYF.

This clone has just a few counts. This rearrangement joins TRBV7-6 to TRBJ2-1; 9 bases are a match to TRBD2. Germline V gene lookup returns CDR1 SGHVS and CDR2 FNYEAQ. This CDR3 comprises 17 residues. The trim removed 3 bases at V and 8 bases at J, leaving 14 bases unmatched. The CDR3: CASSLFSRREGRDEQFF. In DNA, the CDR3 is TGTGCCAGCAGCTTGTTTTCTCGGCGGGAGGGTCGGGATGAGCAGTTCTTC.

The genes are TRBV4-3 and TRBJ2-1; 12 bases are shared with TRBD2. Germline values: CDR1 LGHNA, CDR2 YSLEER. This CDR3 region has 16 residues. The V segment lost 0 bases and the J segment 6 bases; nucleotides outside the gene matches: 3. The CDR3 region is CASSQERLAGVNEQFF. The CDR3 DNA reads TGCGCCAGCAGCCAAGAGAGACTAGCGGGAGTCAATGAGCAGTTCTTC.

In DNA form, the CDR3 reads TGTGCCACCAGCAGAGAAGCCGGGACAGGGGAAGGCTACACCTTC. Protein: CATSREAGTGEGYTF. The V gene is TRBV15, the J gene TRBJ1-2; TRBD1 matches 10 bases. Germline trimming cut 0 bases from V and 8 bases from J; bases unmatched to any gene: 6. Germline V lookup: CDR1 LNHNV, CDR2 YYDKDF (reference sequence). The CDR3 loop spans 15 amino acids.

The chain has TRBV29-1 and TRBJ1-4, with D unresolved. CDR3 length: 12 amino acids. V was pared by 4 bases and J by 0 bases, with 3 bases between. Germline V gene lookup returns CDR1 SQVTM and CDR2 ANQGSEA. The CDR3 nucleotides read TGCAGCGTTGCAACAACTAATGAAAAACTGTTTTTT. The encoded protein is CSVATTNEKLFF.

The chain has TRBV27 and TRBJ1-2; D not certain. V dropped 6 bases and J dropped 0 bases, with 5 bases sitting between them. The CDR3 has 12 amino acids. Germline CDR1 is MNHEY and CDR2 is SMNVEV (reference sequence). CDR3 loop: CASRRANYGYTF. The CDR3 DNA follows: TGTGCCAGCAGAAGAGCTAACTATGGCTACACCTTC.

This clone was observed a few times. The V and J genes are TRBV5-1 and TRBJ1-1; D is uncertain. Germline values: CDR1 SGHRS, CDR2 YFSETQ. Between the trimmed V and J ends, which lost 0 bases and 4 bases, there was a span of 13 bases. The CDR3 has 15 amino acids. The CDR3 region is CASSLDTGVATEAFF. In DNA, the CDR3 is TGCGCCAGCAGCTTGGATACTGGGGTGGCCACTGAAGCTTTCTTT.

The genes are TRBV11-2 and TRBJ2-7; 11 bases map to TRBD2. The CDR3 runs 15 residues. The V and J ends lost 5 bases and 7 bases, in that order; junction bases with no gene match: 10. Germline CDR1 is SGHAT and CDR2 is FQNNGV. In DNA, the CDR3 is TGTGCCAGCAGCCCTTTAGCGGGAGGGCCTTTGGAGCAGTACTTC. Protein: CASSPLAGGPLEQYF.

The chain uses TRBV30 and TRBJ1-1; no reliable D call. Trimming took 1 base from V and 8 from J, leaving 8 bases between them. CDR3 size: 11 residues. The germline V gene has CDR1 GTSNPN and CDR2 SVGIG (reference sequence). CDR3 residues: CAWSDRFEAFF. The CDR3 bases are TGTGCCTGGAGTGACCGATTCGAAGCTTTCTTT.

The chain uses TRBV19 and TRBJ1-5; D gene uncertain. This CDR3 region has 15 residues. CDR1 is LNHDA and CDR2 is SQIVND in the germline V gene (reference sequence). V lost 3 bases and J lost 0, with 9 bases in between. This CDR3 reads CASSIGPYSNQPQHF. Written as DNA, the CDR3 is TGTGCCAGTAGTATCGGGCCTTATAGCAATCAGCCCCAGCATTTT.

The chain carries TRBV7-8 and TRBJ1-1, with D possibly TRBD1 on 5 matching bases. Germline V CDR1 and CDR2: SGHVS, FQNEAQ. The ends were cut back, 3 bases at V and 4 bases at J, with 12 bases in the middle. CDR3 length: 14 residues. This CDR3 is CASSFQGRGTEAFF. Written as DNA, the CDR3 is TGTGCCAGCAGCTTCCAGGGTCGAGGCACTGAAGCTTTCTTT.

CDR3 in amino acids: CASGPGPNEQYF. The DNA of the CDR3 is TGTGCCAGCGGGCCGGGTCCCAACGAGCAGTACTTC. The V and J genes are TRBV7-9 and TRBJ2-7; D is uncertain. V lost 8 bases to trimming and J lost 5 bases, with 13 bases between them. The germline gives CDR1 SEHNR, CDR2 FQNEAQ (reference sequence). There are 12 residues in the CDR3.

This chain joins TRBV27 and TRBJ2-7; D is unresolved. The CDR3 extends over 14 amino acids. V lost 5 bases and J lost 2, with 13 bases in between. Germline-derived CDR1 and CDR2 are MNHEY and SMNVEV (reference sequence). CDR3 coding DNA: TGTGCCAGCAGTCCCGCGCGTCACGCCTACGAGCAGTACTTC. This sequence encodes CASSPARHAYEQYF.

This clone has just a few counts. The chain carries TRBV4-2 and TRBJ2-7, with D hard to call. Germline CDR1 LGHNA, CDR2 YNFKEQ. Deletions cut 1 base from V and 1 base from J, with 8 bases between. The CDR3 runs 14 residues. The CDR3 sequence: CASSQGIGSYEQYF. CDR3 coding DNA: TGTGCCAGCAGCCAAGGCATCGGGTCCTACGAGCAGTACTTC.